Ten or more counts support the clone carrying this TCR beta chain. The CDR3 contains 15 residues. V lost 5 bases to trimming and J lost 4 bases, with 15 bases between them. Germline lookup yields CDR1 SGHRS and CDR2 YFSETQ. As it was prepared, the TCRbeta library received unique molecular identifiers. TCRdb reprocessed the PCR reads via MiXCR and lists one record per CDR3 protein. In the table there are approximately 590,000 distinct CDR3 sequences, over 9.5% of which are singletons. The sample comes from a study of T-cell reconstitution after alpha-beta-depleted transplantation in children. Specimen: PBMCs from the stem cell graft donor, collected from the stem cell graft. The clonotype comes from a human donor who donated a stem cell graft to a child with acute myeloid leukemia. The rearrangement uses TRBV5-1 and TRBJ2-2; tentatively, D is TRBD2 (5 bases). The CDR3 reads CASRFNLEGTGELFF. In DNA form, the CDR3 reads TGCGCCAGCAGGTTCAACCTTGAGGGCACCGGGGAGCTGTTTTTT.